This TCR beta chain stems from a study of beta chain features in type 1 diabetes. Sequencing targeted expressed TCRB transcripts, as all isolated RNA had been reverse transcribed. Assay used: immunoSEQ multiplex PCR; TCRdb lists only in-frame clones, some missing. The sample contains some 900,000 clones, 17% of which appear only once. This CDR3 region has 15 residues. J lost 4 bases, V lost 2 bases, and 6 bases had no gene match. Per the germline V gene, CDR1 is SGHTA and CDR2 is FQGNSA. The chain recombines TRBV7-2 with TRBJ1-1; 8 bases agree with TRBD1. The TCR sequence derives from a young woman in good health. Sequenced sample: naive CD4+ T cells from blood. For the CDR3, the DNA is TGTGCCAGCAGCTTACGAGGACAGGGAGGCACTGAAGCTTTCTTT. This gives the protein CASSLRGQGGTEAFF.